This T cell receptor beta chain derives from a study of T cells of healthy individuals (dated by TCRdb to between 2018 and 2020). Trimming removed 5 bases from V and 0 bases from J, leaving 11 bases between the germline ends. The CDR3 has 15 amino acids, counting the end cysteine and phenylalanine. The read is trimmed to its CDR3 DNA, 45 bases read in frame from base 1. From the germline V gene (reference sequence), CDR1 is LGHDT and CDR2 is YNNKEL. This clonotype was detected many times. There is no known antigen for this receptor. Nothing much larger sits one base from this clone, and base qualities are not available. The method behind the library was 5' RACE. This sample was sequenced with an Illumina MiSeq. Through fastp at Q25 and MiXCR, TCRdb rebuilt clones from the public reads, retaining in-frame beta chains. When rows share a CDR3 protein, they turn into one entry using the most common DNA and genes. The table for this sample lists about 100,000 distinct CDR3 sequences; approximately 18% of them were counted only once. The ten most abundant clones make up 6.2% of the sample.

The chain employs TRBV3-1 and TRBJ2-1, with no confident D gene call. This TCR was sampled from a human donor in good health. The CDR3 here reads CASSARLDSYNEQFF. The sequenced DNA: TGTGCCAGCAGCGCCAGACTGGACTCCTACAATGAGCAGTTCTTC.